The sample holds a few counts of the clone carrying this T cell receptor (beta chain). The data derive from a study of blood T cell repertoires in COVID-19. Study-wide context: The United States, Italy and Spain were the sources of the acute and convalescent COVID-19 samples.

Method: immunoSEQ multiplex PCR; TCRdb's copy keeps in-frame clones and lacks some. The sample lists roughly 160,000 clones, around two thirds occurring once. Trimming left V 5 bases short and J 0 bases short, with 12 bases between. Germline lookup yields CDR1 LNHNV and CDR2 YYDKDF (reference sequence). The CDR3 contains 15 residues. This TCR was sampled from a woman aged 80 or over with acute or convalescent COVID-19. The material sequenced was peripheral blood. V gene TRBV15 combines with J gene TRBJ2-3, with D unresolved. The CDR3 coding sequence is TGTGCCACCAGCGAGACACGGCAGAGCACAGATACGCAGTATTTT. Translation: CATSETRQSTDTQYF. The full variable domain, completed using reference TRBV15 and TRBJ2-3, is DAMVIQNPRYQVTQFGKPVTLSCSQTLNHNVMYWYQQKSSQAPKLLFHYYDKDFNNEADTPDNFQSRRPNTSFCFLDIRSPGLGDTAMYLCATSETRQSTDTQYFGPGTRLTVL.